A single T cell receptor (beta chain) is shown here with its context. In germline, CDR1 is DFQATT, CDR2 SNEGSKA (reference sequence). The CDR3 is 13 residues long. Trimming removed 0 bases from V and 5 bases from J, with 10 bases in between. The data originate from a study of T-cell reconstitution after alpha-beta-depleted transplantation in children. Researchers prepared the TCRbeta library using unique molecular identifiers, the study reports. MiXCR, run by TCRdb on the PCR reads, gives a single entry per CDR3 protein. The data show about 540,000 distinct CDR3 sequences, with roughly 18% seen just once and roughly 3.3% held by the top ten.

The chain uses TRBV20-1 and TRBJ2-5, with TRBD2 as a possible D gene (5 bases). The starting material was PBMCs from the stem cell graft donor, obtained from the stem cell graft. This receptor was obtained from a human donor who donated a stem cell graft to a child with acute lymphoblastic leukemia. The DNA for the CDR3 is TGCAGTGCTAGAGATGAAAGAGGGGAGACCCAGTACTTC. It codes for CSARDERGETQYF.